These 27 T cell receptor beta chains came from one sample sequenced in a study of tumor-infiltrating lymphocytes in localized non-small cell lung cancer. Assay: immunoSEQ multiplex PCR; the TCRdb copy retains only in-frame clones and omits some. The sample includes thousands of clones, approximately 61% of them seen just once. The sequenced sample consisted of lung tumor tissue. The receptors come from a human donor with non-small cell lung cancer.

In nucleotides, the CDR3 is TGTGCCAGCAGCGCCGAGAGGGCTGTCACTGAAGCTTTCTTT. The encoded protein is CASSAERAVTEAFF. The chain recombines TRBV7-9 with TRBJ1-1, with D hard to call. The CDR3 has 14 amino acids. V dropped 5 bases and J dropped 4 bases, with 14 bases sitting between them. Per the germline V gene, CDR1 is SEHNR and CDR2 is FQNEAQ (reference sequence).

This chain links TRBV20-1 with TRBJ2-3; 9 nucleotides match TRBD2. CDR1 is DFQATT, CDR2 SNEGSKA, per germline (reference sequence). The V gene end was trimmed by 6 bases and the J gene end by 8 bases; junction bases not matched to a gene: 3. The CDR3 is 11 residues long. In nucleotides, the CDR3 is TGCAGTGCCCGGACTAGCGCTACGCAGTATTTT. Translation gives CSARTSATQYF.

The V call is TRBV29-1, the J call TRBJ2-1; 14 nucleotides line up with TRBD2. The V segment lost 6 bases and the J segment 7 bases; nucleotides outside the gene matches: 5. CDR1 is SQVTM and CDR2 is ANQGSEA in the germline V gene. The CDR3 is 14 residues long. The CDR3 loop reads CSVRLAGGGNEQFF. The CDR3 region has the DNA TGCAGCGTAAGACTAGCGGGAGGGGGGAATGAGCAGTTCTTC.

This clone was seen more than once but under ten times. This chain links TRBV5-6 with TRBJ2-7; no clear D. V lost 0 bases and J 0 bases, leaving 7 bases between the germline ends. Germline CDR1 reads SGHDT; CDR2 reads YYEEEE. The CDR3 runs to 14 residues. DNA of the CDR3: TGTGCCAGCAGCTTGGGTGGGGACTCCTACGAGCAGTACTTC. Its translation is CASSLGGDSYEQYF. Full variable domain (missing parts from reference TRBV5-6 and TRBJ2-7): DAGVTQSPTHLIKTRGQQVTLRCSPKSGHDTVSWYQQALGQGPQFIFQYYEEEERQRGNFPDRFSGHQFPNYSSELNVNALLLGDSALYLCASSLGGDSYEQYFGPGTRLTVT.

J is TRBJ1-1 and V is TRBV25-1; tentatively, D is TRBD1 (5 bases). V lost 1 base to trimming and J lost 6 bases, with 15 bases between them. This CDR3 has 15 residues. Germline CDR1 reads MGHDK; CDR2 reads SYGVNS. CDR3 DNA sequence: TGTGCCAGCAGTGAATCAATTGGGGCGGCGGCTGAAGCTTTCTTT. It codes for CASSESIGAAAEAFF.

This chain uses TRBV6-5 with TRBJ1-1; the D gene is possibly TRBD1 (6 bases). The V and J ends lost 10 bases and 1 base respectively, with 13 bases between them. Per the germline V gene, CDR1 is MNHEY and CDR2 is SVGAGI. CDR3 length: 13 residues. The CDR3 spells CATQPGQNTEAFF. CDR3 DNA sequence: TGTGCCACTCAACCGGGACAGAACACTGAAGCTTTCTTT.

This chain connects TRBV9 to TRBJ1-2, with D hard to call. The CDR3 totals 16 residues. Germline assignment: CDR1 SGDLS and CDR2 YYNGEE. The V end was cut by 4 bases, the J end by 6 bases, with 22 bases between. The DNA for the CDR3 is TGTGCCAGCAGCCCGGTGGCGGGCCACGTCCCGGATGGCTACACCTTC. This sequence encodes CASSPVAGHVPDGYTF.

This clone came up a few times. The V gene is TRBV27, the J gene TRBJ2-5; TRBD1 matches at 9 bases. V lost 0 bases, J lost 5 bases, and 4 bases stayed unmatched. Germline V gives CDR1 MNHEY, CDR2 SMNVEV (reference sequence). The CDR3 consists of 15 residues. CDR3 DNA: TGTGCCAGCAGTTTATCTCACAGGGGGCGGGAGACCCAGTACTTC. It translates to CASSLSHRGRETQYF.

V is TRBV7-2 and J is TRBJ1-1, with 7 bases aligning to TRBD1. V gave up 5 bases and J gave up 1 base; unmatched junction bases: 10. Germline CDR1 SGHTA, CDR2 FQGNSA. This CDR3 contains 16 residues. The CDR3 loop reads CASSPRPGGTNTEAFF. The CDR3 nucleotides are TGTGCCAGCAGCCCTCGCCCAGGGGGGACGAACACTGAAGCTTTCTTT.

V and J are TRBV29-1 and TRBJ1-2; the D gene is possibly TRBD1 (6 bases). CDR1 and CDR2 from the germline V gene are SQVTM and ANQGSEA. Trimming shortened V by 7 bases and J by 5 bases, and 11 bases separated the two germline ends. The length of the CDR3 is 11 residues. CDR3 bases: TGCAGCGCTACAGGGTTATATGGCTACACCTTC. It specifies CSATGLYGYTF.

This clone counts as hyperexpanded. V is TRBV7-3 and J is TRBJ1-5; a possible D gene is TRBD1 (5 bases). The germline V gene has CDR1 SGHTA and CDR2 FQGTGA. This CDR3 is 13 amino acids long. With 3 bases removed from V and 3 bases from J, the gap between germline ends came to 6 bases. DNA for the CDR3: TGTGCCAGCAGCTTGGGGGTCAATCAGCCCCAGCATTTT. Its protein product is CASSLGVNQPQHF.

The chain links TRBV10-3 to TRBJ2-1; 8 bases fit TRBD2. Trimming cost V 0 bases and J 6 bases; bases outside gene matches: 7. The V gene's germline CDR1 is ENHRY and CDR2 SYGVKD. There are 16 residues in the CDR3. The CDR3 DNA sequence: TGTGCCATCAGTGAGTCGACGGGGGGGTATGGCAATGAGCAGTTCTTC. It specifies CAISESTGGYGNEQFF.

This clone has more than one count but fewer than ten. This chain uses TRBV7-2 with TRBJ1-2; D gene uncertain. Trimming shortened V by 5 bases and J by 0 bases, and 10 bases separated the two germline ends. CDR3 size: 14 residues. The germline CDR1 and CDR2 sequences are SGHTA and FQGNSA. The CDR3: CASSIWTTNYGYTF. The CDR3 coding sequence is TGTGCCAGCAGCATTTGGACTACTAACTATGGCTACACCTTC.

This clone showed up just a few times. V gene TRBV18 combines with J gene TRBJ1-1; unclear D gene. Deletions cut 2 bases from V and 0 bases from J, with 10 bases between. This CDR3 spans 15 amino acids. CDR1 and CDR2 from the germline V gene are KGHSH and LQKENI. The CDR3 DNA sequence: TGTGCCAGCTCACCAGGGCAGATCATGAACACTGAAGCTTTCTTT. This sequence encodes CASSPGQIMNTEAFF.

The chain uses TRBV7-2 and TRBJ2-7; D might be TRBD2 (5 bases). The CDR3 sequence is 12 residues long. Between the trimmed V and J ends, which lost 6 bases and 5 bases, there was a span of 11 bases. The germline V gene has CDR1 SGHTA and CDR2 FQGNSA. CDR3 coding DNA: TGTGCCAGCAGTCTCCACGGGGACGAGCAGTACTTC. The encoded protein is CASSLHGDEQYF.

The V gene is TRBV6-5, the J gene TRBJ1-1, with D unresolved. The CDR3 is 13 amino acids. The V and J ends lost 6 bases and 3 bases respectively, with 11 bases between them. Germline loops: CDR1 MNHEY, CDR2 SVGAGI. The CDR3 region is CASSLRPYTEAFF. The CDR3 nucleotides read TGTGCCAGCAGCCTTCGGCCGTACACTGAAGCTTTCTTT.

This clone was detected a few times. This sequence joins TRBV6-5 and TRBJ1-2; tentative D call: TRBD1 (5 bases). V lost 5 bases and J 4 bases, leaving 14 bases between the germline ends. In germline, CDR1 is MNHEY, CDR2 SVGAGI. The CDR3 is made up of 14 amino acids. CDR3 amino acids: CASSEQGGGYGYTF. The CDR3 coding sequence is TGTGCCAGCAGTGAGCAGGGTGGGGGCTATGGCTACACCTTC.

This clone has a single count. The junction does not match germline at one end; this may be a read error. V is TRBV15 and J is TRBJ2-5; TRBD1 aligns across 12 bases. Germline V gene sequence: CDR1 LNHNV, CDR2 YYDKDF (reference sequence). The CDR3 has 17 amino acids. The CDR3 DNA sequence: TGTGCCACCAGCGGAGAAGAGGGACAGGGGGCGGGCGAGACCCAGTACTTC. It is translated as CATSGEEGQGAGETQYF.

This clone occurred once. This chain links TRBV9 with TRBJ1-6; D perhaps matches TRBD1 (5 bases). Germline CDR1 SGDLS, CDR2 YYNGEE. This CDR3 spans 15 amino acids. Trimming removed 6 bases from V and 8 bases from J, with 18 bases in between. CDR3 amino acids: CASTPGDGRDSPLHF. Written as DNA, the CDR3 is TGTGCCAGCACCCCCGGGGACGGGAGGGATTCACCCCTCCACTTT.

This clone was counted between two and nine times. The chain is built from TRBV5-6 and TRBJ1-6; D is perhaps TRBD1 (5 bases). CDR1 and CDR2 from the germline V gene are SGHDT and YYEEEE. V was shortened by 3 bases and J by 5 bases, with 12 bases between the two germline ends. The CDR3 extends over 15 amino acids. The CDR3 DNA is TGTGCCAGCAGCTACGGGACGGCGAATAATTCACCCCTCCACTTT. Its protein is CASSYGTANNSPLHF.

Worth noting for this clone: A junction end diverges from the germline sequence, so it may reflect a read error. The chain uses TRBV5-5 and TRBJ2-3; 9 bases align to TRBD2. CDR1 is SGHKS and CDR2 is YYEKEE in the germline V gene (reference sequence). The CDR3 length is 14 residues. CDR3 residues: CASSGGTSIDTQYF. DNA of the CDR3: TGTGCCAGCAGCGGCGGGACTAGCATAGATACGCAGTATTTT. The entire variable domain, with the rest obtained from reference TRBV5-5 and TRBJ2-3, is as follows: DAGVTQSPTHLIKTRGQQVTLRCSPISGHKSVSWYQQVLGQGPQFIFQYYEKEERGRGNFPDRFSARQFPNYSSELNVNALLLGDSALYLCASSGGTSIDTQYFGPGTRLTVL.

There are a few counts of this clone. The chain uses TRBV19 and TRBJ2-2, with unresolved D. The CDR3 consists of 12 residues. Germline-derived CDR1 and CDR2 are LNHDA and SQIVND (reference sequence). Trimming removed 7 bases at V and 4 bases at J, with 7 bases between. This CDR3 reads CASKQRTGELFF. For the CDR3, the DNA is TGTGCCAGTAAGCAGCGCACCGGGGAGCTGTTTTTT.

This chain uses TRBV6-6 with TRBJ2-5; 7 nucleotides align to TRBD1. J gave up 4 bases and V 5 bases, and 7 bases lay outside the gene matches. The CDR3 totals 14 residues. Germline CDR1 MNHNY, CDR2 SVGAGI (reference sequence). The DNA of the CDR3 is TGTGCCAGCAGTCGCGACAGGGTTGTAGAGACCCAGTACTTC. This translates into CASSRDRVVETQYF.

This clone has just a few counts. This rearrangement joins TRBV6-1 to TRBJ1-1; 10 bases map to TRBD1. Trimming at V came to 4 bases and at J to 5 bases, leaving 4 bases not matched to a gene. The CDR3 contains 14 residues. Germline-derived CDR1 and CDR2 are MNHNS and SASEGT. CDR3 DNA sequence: TGTGCCAGCAGTGGGGACAGGGGATGGACTGAAGCTTTCTTT. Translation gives CASSGDRGWTEAFF.

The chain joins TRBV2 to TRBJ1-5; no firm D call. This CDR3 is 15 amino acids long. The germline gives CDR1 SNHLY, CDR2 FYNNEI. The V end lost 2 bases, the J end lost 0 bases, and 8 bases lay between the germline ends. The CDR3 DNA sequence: TGTGCCAGCAGTGAATTAGGATATAGCAATCAGCCCCAGCATTTT. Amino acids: CASSELGYSNQPQHF.

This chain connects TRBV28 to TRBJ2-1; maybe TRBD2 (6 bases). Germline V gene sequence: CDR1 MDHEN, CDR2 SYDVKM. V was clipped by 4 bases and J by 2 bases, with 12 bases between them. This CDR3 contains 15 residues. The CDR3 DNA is TGTGCCAGCAGTTCTCGGAGGGCGGCCTACAATGAGCAGTTCTTC. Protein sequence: CASSSRRAAYNEQFF.

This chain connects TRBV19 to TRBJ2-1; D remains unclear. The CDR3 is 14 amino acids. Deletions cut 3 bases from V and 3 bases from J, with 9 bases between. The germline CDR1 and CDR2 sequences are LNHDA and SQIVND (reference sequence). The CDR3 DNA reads TGTGCCAGTAGTATGGGCTCATACTACAATGAGCAGTTCTTC. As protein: CASSMGSYYNEQFF.